The 29 T cell receptor beta chains reported below all come from one sample, sequenced in a study of molecular identifiers for immune sequencing clone quantification. TCRdb re-called the PCR reads with MiXCR, one entry per CDR3 protein. The sample carries about 510,000 distinct CDR3 sequences, 20% to 25% recorded once. Material for sequencing was naive CD8+ T cells from blood, with Jurkat cell RNA spiked in. The sample's subset: FACS-sorted CD8+CD4-CCR7+CD45RA+ naive T cells. These receptor sequences come from a human donor in good health. Some libraries in this study had Jurkat cell RNA spiked in.

This clonotype was detected many times. V is TRBV7-2 and J is TRBJ2-7; 12 bases agree with TRBD2. With V trimmed by 6 bases and J by 3 bases, 9 bases remained unmatched. Germline V gives CDR1 SGHTA, CDR2 FQGNSA. The CDR3 has 16 amino acids. The CDR3 DNA sequence: TGTGCCAGCAGAGATTCTAGCGGGGGGGCGGTCTACGAGCAGTACTTC. Translated, it gives CASRDSSGGAVYEQYF. The full variable domain, in which reference TRBV7-2 and TRBJ2-7 provide the parts outside the CDR3, is GAGVSQSPSNKVTEKGKDVELRCDPISGHTALYWYRQSLGQGLEFLIYFQGNSAPDKSGLPSDRFSAERTGGSVSTLTIQRTQQEDSAVYLCASRDSSGGAVYEQYFGPGTRLTVT.

The rearrangement uses TRBV20-1 and TRBJ2-7, with a weak D call TRBD2 (6 bases). This CDR3 has 13 amino acids. The germline V gene encodes CDR1 DFQATT and CDR2 SNEGSKA (reference sequence). The ends were cut back, 5 bases at V and 3 bases at J, with 14 bases in the middle. The CDR3 sequence: CSAFSGQNYEQYF. The CDR3 bases are TGCAGTGCTTTTAGCGGCCAAAACTACGAGCAGTACTTC.

This clonotype was detected ten times or more. The rearrangement uses TRBV12-3 or TRBV12-4 and TRBJ2-5, with a tentative D call TRBD1 (5 bases). V was pared by 5 bases and J by 1 base, with 11 bases between. The CDR3 is made up of 14 amino acids. The CDR3 nucleotides are TGTGCCAGCAGTGCGACAGCTGGCCAAGAGACCCAGTACTTC. This encodes CASSATAGQETQYF.

This clonotype was seen at least ten times. The chain combines TRBV5-6 with TRBJ2-7; D uncertain. Germline loops: CDR1 SGHDT, CDR2 YYEEEE. Trimming left V 0 bases short and J 6 bases short, with 13 bases between. The CDR3 runs 14 residues. Here the CDR3 reads CASSLAAHDLEQYF. The CDR3, as DNA: TGTGCCAGCAGCTTGGCCGCCCATGACCTCGAGCAGTACTTC. Full variable domain (missing parts from reference TRBV5-6 and TRBJ2-7): DAGVTQSPTHLIKTRGQQVTLRCSPKSGHDTVSWYQQALGQGPQFIFQYYEEEERQRGNFPDRFSGHQFPNYSSELNVNALLLGDSALYLCASSLAAHDLEQYFGPGTRLTVT.

This chain links TRBV20-1 with TRBJ2-7; TRBD1 matches 8 bases. The CDR3 runs 15 residues. Germline V lookup: CDR1 DFQATT, CDR2 SNEGSKA (reference sequence). Germline trimming cut 0 bases from V and 2 bases from J; bases unmatched to any gene: 6. CDR3 nucleotides: TGCAGTGCTAGAGACCCCGGGACAGGAACCTACGAGCAGTACTTC. Amino acid sequence: CSARDPGTGTYEQYF.

This sequence joins TRBV7-9 and TRBJ2-3; D may be TRBD2 (5 bases). In germline, CDR1 is SEHNR, CDR2 FQNEAQ (reference sequence). The germline V and J ends were trimmed by 4 bases and 2 bases, with 22 bases remaining between them. CDR3 size: 18 residues. CDR3 in DNA: TGTGCCAGCAGCTCAAATATCCCTGAGGGCCGCCCCACAGATACGCAGTATTTT. Its protein is CASSSNIPEGRPTDTQYF.

This clonotype was counted at least ten times. This rearrangement joins TRBV12-3 or TRBV12-4 to TRBJ2-2, with D perhaps matching TRBD2 (6 bases). The CDR3 is 14 residues long. V shed 6 bases and J shed 4 bases, with 12 bases lying between them. The chain's CDR3 is CASSPGLSTGELFF. CDR3 DNA sequence: TGTGCCAGCAGCCCGGGACTTTCCACCGGGGAGCTGTTTTTT.

This clonotype was detected a few times. V and J are TRBV7-9 and TRBJ2-2, with D tentatively TRBD1 (5 bases). The ends were cut back, 1 base at V and 1 base at J, with 10 bases in the middle. The length of the CDR3 is 16 residues. Germline V lookup: CDR1 SEHNR, CDR2 FQNEAQ (reference sequence). As DNA, the CDR3 is TGTGCCAGCAGCTTAGTGCAGGGAAGGAACACCGGGGAGCTGTTTTTT. This codes for CASSLVQGRNTGELFF.

This clonotype was seen at least ten times. The V call is TRBV28, the J call TRBJ2-7, with a possible D match to TRBD1 (6 bases). V was shortened by 4 bases and J by 6 bases, with 19 bases between the two germline ends. Germline V gene sequence: CDR1 MDHEN, CDR2 SYDVKM. This CDR3 is 15 amino acids long. The CDR3 DNA reads as TGTGCCAGCAGTTCGCTCCGGGACACCTTTTTCGAGCAGTACTTC. It yields the protein CASSSLRDTFFEQYF.

The chain joins TRBV10-3 to TRBJ1-1, with 8 bases fitting TRBD1. The V segment lost 6 bases and the J segment 5 bases; nucleotides outside the gene matches: 8. The CDR3 has 14 residues. Germline-derived CDR1 and CDR2 are ENHRY and SYGVKD. CDR3 residues: CAIRDRVPGTEAFF. In DNA form, the CDR3 reads TGTGCCATCAGGGACAGGGTCCCCGGGACTGAAGCTTTCTTT.

This clonotype turned up a few times. This rearrangement joins TRBV19 to TRBJ2-5, with 9 positions matching TRBD1. The germline V gene has CDR1 LNHDA and CDR2 SQIVND (reference sequence). The J segment lost 4 bases and the V segment lost 3 bases, leaving 3 bases of the junction unmatched. This CDR3 has 14 residues. CDR3 region: CASSMGQGGETQYF. The CDR3 nucleotides are TGTGCCAGTAGTATGGGACAGGGAGGAGAGACCCAGTACTTC. Together with reference TRBV19 and TRBJ2-5, the CDR3 gives the full variable domain: DGGITQSPKYLFRKEGQNVTLSCEQNLNHDAMYWYRQDPGQGLRLIYYSQIVNDFQKGDIAEGYSVSREKKESFPLTVTSAQKNPTAFYLCASSMGQGGETQYFGPGTRLLVL.

This clonotype was counted between two and nine times. The chain employs TRBV24-1 and TRBJ2-3, with D uncertain. Germline V gene sequence: CDR1 KGHDR, CDR2 SFDVKD. This CDR3 contains 13 residues. Trimming left V 4 bases short and J 2 bases short, with 6 bases between. The CDR3 protein is CATSEPNTDTQYF. The DNA for the CDR3 is TGTGCCACCAGTGAGCCGAACACAGATACGCAGTATTTT.

This clonotype has just a few counts. V is TRBV27 and J is TRBJ2-2; maybe TRBD2 (6 bases). The CDR3 length is 15 residues. Germline loops: CDR1 MNHEY, CDR2 SMNVEV (reference sequence). V shed 3 bases and J shed 5 bases, with 13 bases lying between them. CDR3 coding DNA: TGTGCCAGCAGTTTCAGCGGAGGGCGGACCGGGGAGCTGTTTTTT. The encoded protein is CASSFSGGRTGELFF.

This clonotype was observed at least ten times. At one boundary the junction diverges from the germline segment, which might be a read error. The chain links TRBV6-2 or TRBV6-3 to TRBJ2-3, with 7 bases matching TRBD2. Germline CDR1 MNHEY, CDR2 SVGEGT. The CDR3 extends over 12 amino acids. The CDR3 DNA reads TGCGCCAGCAGCCGACTAGCTGATACGCAGTATTTT. Its protein is CASSRLADTQYF.

This clonotype was seen a handful of times. V usage is TRBV12-3 or TRBV12-4 and J usage is TRBJ2-4; 10 nucleotides agree with TRBD2. V trimming: 3 bases; J trimming: 1 base; junction bases outside the gene matches: 15. The CDR3 totals 20 residues. CDR3 DNA: TGTGCCAGCAGTTTGAGCGGGGGGGCCGAACTTCTAGTGGCCAAAAACATTCAGTACTTC. Translated, it gives CASSLSGGAELLVAKNIQYF.

Note on this clonotype: A clone one base away is much larger, so this may be a read error. The V and J genes are TRBV12-3 or TRBV12-4 and TRBJ1-1; a weak D match, TRBD1 (5 bases). The CDR3 is made up of 14 amino acids. The V gene lost 2 bases and the J gene lost 6 bases, with 13 bases spanning the gap. CDR3 DNA sequence: TGTGCCAGCAGTTTAACCAGGGCTGGCGCTGAAGCTTTCTTT. Its protein product is CASSLTRAGAEAFF.

The chain joins TRBV20-1 to TRBJ1-2; D unclear. Trimming left V 2 bases short and J 1 base short, with 11 bases between. Germline V gene data show CDR1 as DFQATT and CDR2 as SNEGSKA (reference sequence). The CDR3 runs 14 residues. The CDR3 DNA sequence: TGCAGTGCTAGAACCCCCGCCAATAACTATGGCTACACCTTC. Residues: CSARTPANNYGYTF.

This clonotype has a count of ten or more. The chain employs TRBV27 and TRBJ1-6; 9 nucleotides match TRBD1. CDR1 MNHEY and CDR2 SMNVEV come from the germline V gene (reference sequence). V shed 5 bases, J shed 7 bases, and the junction held 6 bases outside the gene matches. The CDR3 runs 15 residues. CDR3 sequence reads: CASSATGGGNSPLHF. The CDR3 bases are TGTGCCAGCAGTGCAACAGGGGGCGGGAATTCACCCCTCCACTTT.

This sequence joins TRBV4-3 and TRBJ2-1; 8 bases map to TRBD2. CDR1 and CDR2 (germline): LGHNA, YSLEER. V lost 4 bases and J lost 12; bases outside the gene matches: 20. The CDR3 is 17 residues long. In DNA, the CDR3 is TGCGCCAGCAGCCCACAAAGGAGCGGGGGCCTGGTTTACGGGCAGTTCTTC. Translating gives CASSPQRSGGLVYGQFF.

This clonotype was counted between two and nine times. The genes are TRBV7-8 and TRBJ1-6; tentative D call: TRBD1 (5 bases). This CDR3 contains 17 residues. Germline CDR1 reads SGHVS; CDR2 reads FQNEAQ. Trimming removed 1 base at V and 0 bases at J, with 10 bases between. DNA for the CDR3: TGTGCCAGCAGCTTAGGGGACGTCAGCTCCTATAATTCACCCCTCCACTTT. This codes for CASSLGDVSSYNSPLHF.

This clonotype was observed a few times. V gene TRBV2 combines with J gene TRBJ2-2, with 12 bases aligning to TRBD2. In germline, CDR1 is SNHLY, CDR2 FYNNEI. This CDR3 has 17 amino acids. J lost 0 bases, V lost 6 bases, and 5 bases had no gene match. CDR3 region: CASSWTSGDANTGELFF. DNA of the CDR3: TGTGCCAGCAGCTGGACTAGCGGGGACGCGAACACCGGGGAGCTGTTTTTT.

This clonotype was seen once. Germline and junction disagree at one end, which may indicate a read error. The gene calls are TRBV6-5 and TRBJ1-1; possibly TRBD1 for D (5 bases). The CDR3 has 14 amino acids. Germline V gene data show CDR1 as MNHEY and CDR2 as SVGAGI. The CDR3 region is CTSSHTGESTEAFF. For the CDR3, the DNA is TGTACCAGCAGCCACACGGGGGAAAGCACTGAAGCTTTCTTT.

There are a few counts of this clonotype. This chain connects TRBV6-5 to TRBJ2-1, with TRBD2 identical over 10 bases. The CDR3 length is 14 residues. V gave up 8 bases and J gave up 9 bases; unmatched junction bases: 10. Germline-derived CDR1 and CDR2 are MNHEY and SVGAGI. The CDR3 here is CASQAGGPFGEQFF. The CDR3 DNA follows: TGTGCCAGCCAAGCGGGGGGGCCGTTCGGTGAGCAGTTCTTC.

The V and J genes are TRBV27 and TRBJ2-5; 8 bases are a match to TRBD1. The CDR3 runs to 17 residues. V dropped 6 bases and J dropped 2; count of bases not matched to a gene: 14. Germline CDR1 and CDR2: MNHEY and SMNVEV (reference sequence). Written as DNA, the CDR3 is TGTGCCAGCAGCAACATGGAACAGGGGGTCCCACAAGAGACCCAGTACTTC. Protein: CASSNMEQGVPQETQYF.

This clonotype appeared once. An end of the junction does not agree with germline; a read error may underlie this. The rearrangement uses TRBV7-9 and TRBJ2-7; D unresolved. CDR1 and CDR2 (germline): SEHNR, FQNEAQ (reference sequence). This CDR3 is built from 13 residues. This CDR3 reads CASSDPNSNEQCF. CDR3 coding DNA: TGTGCCAGCAGCGACCCCAACAGCAACGAGCAGTGCTTC. The whole variable domain, filled in from reference TRBV7-9 and TRBJ2-7, reads DTGVSQNPRHKITKRGQNVTFRCDPISEHNRLYWYRQTLGQGPEFLTYFQNEAQLEKSRLLSDRFSAERPKGSFSTLEIQRTEQGDSAMYLCASSDPNSNEQCFGPGTRLTVT.

This clonotype appeared many times. This chain joins TRBV20-1 and TRBJ2-3; 12 positions match TRBD2. J was trimmed by 4 bases and V by 1 base; bases with no gene match: 6. The CDR3 extends over 16 amino acids. The germline V gene encodes CDR1 DFQATT and CDR2 SNEGSKA (reference sequence). CDR3 nucleotides: TGCAGTGCTAGAGTCCTAGCGGGGGGGCTGGCAGATACGCAGTATTTT. Its translation: CSARVLAGGLADTQYF.

On this clonotype itself: This may stem from a read error, because a much larger clone lies one nucleotide away. Written as DNA, the CDR3 is TGTGTCACCAGCCTGAGGACGAGGGGGAAGGACATTCAGTACTTC. Protein sequence: CVTSLRTRGKDIQYF. The V gene is TRBV24-1, the J gene TRBJ2-4, with D maybe TRBD1 (6 bases). The CDR3 is 15 residues long. CDR1 is KGHDR and CDR2 is SFDVKD in the germline V gene.

This clonotype was seen at least ten times. Relative to the germline gene, one junction end is altered; a read error may explain this. The chain couples TRBV6-6 to TRBJ2-1; TRBD1 or TRBD2 may be the D gene (5 bases each). In germline, CDR1 is MNHNY, CDR2 SVGAGI (reference sequence). The CDR3 spans 13 residues. The CDR3 loop is CASSYTGGTIKVF. In nucleotides, the CDR3 is TGTGCCAGCAGTTACACTGGGGGTACCATCAAGGTCTTC.

This clonotype was seen a handful of times. V usage is TRBV6-2 or TRBV6-3 and J usage is TRBJ1-2; possibly TRBD1 for D (5 bases). V lost 7 bases and J 3 bases, leaving 27 bases between the germline ends. The germline CDR1 and CDR2 sequences are MNHEY and SVGEGT. The CDR3 covers 18 residues. The CDR3 DNA reads TGTGCCAGCACCCATAATCCCCAGTTTAAGGGGTACGACTATGGCTACACCTTC. Its protein product is CASTHNPQFKGYDYGYTF.